A single sample is the source of the 23 T cell receptor beta chains below, sequenced in a study of shared clonotypes between healthy human individuals. The method was immunoSEQ multiplex PCR; TCRdb's version includes in-frame clones alone and lacks a portion of them. The sample gives around 2.5 million clones, over 85% of which show up once; 0.36% is in the top ten. Sequencing was done on a sample of naive CD4+ T cells from PBMCs. As for subset: CD45RA+ positively selected. The receptor source for this set is a man between 18 and 29 years old in good health. Some clones in this sample may be carry-over from other donors' samples.

J is TRBJ1-2 and V is TRBV28; no reliable D call. Germline values: CDR1 MDHEN, CDR2 SYDVKM. The CDR3 extends over 13 amino acids. V was clipped by 10 bases and J by 8 bases, with 20 bases between them. For the CDR3, the DNA is TGTGCCACTCGCCCTGCTTCCGGCGAGGGCTACACCTTC. Amino acids: CATRPASGEGYTF.

A note on this clone: Other DNA sequences in this specimen translate into the identical CDR3. This chain uses TRBV7-2 with TRBJ1-2; a weak D match, TRBD1 (5 bases). This CDR3 contains 13 residues. CDR1 is SGHTA, CDR2 FQGNSA, per germline. The germline V and J ends were trimmed by 2 bases and 2 bases, with 6 bases remaining between them. CDR3 sequence reads: CASSLNRNYGYTF. Here the CDR3 DNA reads TGTGCCAGCAGCTTAAACAGGAACTATGGCTACACCTTC.

The chain uses TRBV2 and TRBJ2-1, with 14 bases lining up with TRBD2. The V segment lost 6 bases and the J segment 0 bases; nucleotides outside the gene matches: 1. The germline gives CDR1 SNHLY, CDR2 FYNNEI. This CDR3 spans 16 amino acids. As DNA, the CDR3 is TGTGCCAGCAGGGGGACTAGCGGGAGCTCCTACAATGAGCAGTTCTTC. This sequence encodes CASRGTSGSSYNEQFF.

The chain combines TRBV5-6 with TRBJ2-2, with 8 bases identical to TRBD1. The CDR3 sequence is 18 residues long. With V trimmed by 4 bases and J by 0 bases, 11 bases remained unmatched. Germline CDR1 reads SGHDT; CDR2 reads YYEEEE. CDR3 loop: CASSEMGQEFANTGELFF. CDR3 nucleotide sequence: TGTGCCAGCAGCGAAATGGGACAGGAGTTCGCGAACACCGGGGAGCTGTTTTTT.

The gene calls are TRBV9 and TRBJ1-3, with D unresolved. Trimming removed 3 bases at V and 3 bases at J, with 7 bases between. This CDR3 spans 13 amino acids. Germline V CDR1 and CDR2: SGDLS, YYNGEE. For the CDR3, the DNA is TGTGCCAGCAGCGGGGGTCTTGGAAACACCATATATTTT. Its protein is CASSGGLGNTIYF.

The chain links TRBV10-2 to TRBJ2-7, with D possibly being TRBD1 or TRBD2 (7 bases each). The CDR3 extends over 14 amino acids. V lost 6 bases to trimming and J lost 3 bases, with 15 bases between them. Germline CDR1 is WSHSY and CDR2 is SAAADI. The CDR3 spells CASRGGGGFYEQYF. CDR3 DNA: TGCGCCAGCAGGGGGGGAGGGGGCTTCTACGAGCAGTACTTC.

The chain uses TRBV6-6 and TRBJ2-2, with a weak D call TRBD1 (6 bases). This CDR3 comprises 13 residues. V was trimmed by 7 bases and J by 7 bases, leaving 13 bases between them. Germline lookup yields CDR1 MNHNY and CDR2 SVGAGI (reference sequence). The CDR3 spells CASTRGEGGELFF. In DNA, the CDR3 is TGTGCCAGCACCAGGGGCGAAGGCGGGGAGCTGTTTTTT.

CDR3 nucleotides: TGCGCCAGCAGCTTGGGACGAATTCCGTCTTCCGGGGCTTTCTTT. It is translated as CASSLGRIPSSGAFF. The V call is TRBV5-1, the J call TRBJ1-1; D is unclear. The germline V gene encodes CDR1 SGHRS and CDR2 YFSETQ. The V and J ends lost 0 bases and 11 bases respectively, with 20 bases between them. The CDR3 runs to 15 residues.

The chain couples TRBV29-1 to TRBJ2-1, with 13 nucleotides matching TRBD2. CDR3 length: 14 residues. CDR1 and CDR2 from the germline V gene are SQVTM and ANQGSEA. Germline trimming cut 8 bases from V and 8 bases from J; bases unmatched to any gene: 9. The CDR3 sequence: CSTEGTSGIYEQFF. In DNA, the CDR3 is TGCAGCACCGAAGGGACTAGCGGGATTTATGAGCAGTTCTTC.

The chain recombines TRBV5-8 with TRBJ2-5; 7 bases fit TRBD1. Looked up from germline, CDR1 is SGHTS and CDR2 is YDEGEE. The CDR3 is 14 residues long. V dropped 0 bases and J dropped 3; count of bases not matched to a gene: 2. The CDR3 loop is CASSLAGTEETQYF. The CDR3 DNA is TGTGCCAGCAGCTTGGCTGGGACAGAAGAGACCCAGTACTTC.

Only one count was recorded for this clone. The rearrangement joins TRBV27 to TRBJ2-5; 9 bases map to TRBD1. Germline CDR1 MNHEY, CDR2 SMNVEV (reference sequence). The trim removed 4 bases at V and 4 bases at J, leaving 10 bases unmatched. CDR3 size: 16 residues. The CDR3 loop is CASSSSGQGWAETQYF. The CDR3 bases are TGTGCCAGCAGTTCCTCCGGACAGGGGTGGGCAGAGACCCAGTACTTC.

Worth noting for this clone: This CDR3 is also generated by other DNA sequences in the sample. The chain has TRBV5-6 and TRBJ2-5; D may be TRBD1 (6 bases). V was pared by 1 base and J by 0 bases, with 7 bases between. The CDR3 runs to 14 residues. Germline CDR1 reads SGHDT; CDR2 reads YYEEEE. The CDR3 bases are TGTGCCAGCAGCTTGAGGGACAACCAAGAGACCCAGTACTTC. This encodes CASSLRDNQETQYF.

This sequence joins TRBV5-1 and TRBJ2-3, with unresolved D. Trimming took 0 bases from V and 6 from J, leaving 17 bases between them. The germline CDR1 and CDR2 sequences are SGHRS and YFSETQ. The CDR3 extends over 16 amino acids. CDR3 nucleotide sequence: TGCGCCAGCAGCTTGGCGGAGCGTGGGCCATGGGATACGCAGTATTTT. Translating it yields CASSLAERGPWDTQYF.

The rearrangement joins TRBV6-6 to TRBJ1-1; TRBD1 agrees at 7 bases. Trimming cost V 6 bases and J 4 bases; bases outside gene matches: 11. Looked up from germline, CDR1 is MNHNY and CDR2 is SVGAGI (reference sequence). CDR3 length: 15 amino acids. The CDR3 loop is CASSQHGQGGTEAFF. In DNA, the CDR3 is TGTGCCAGCAGCCAACATGGCCAGGGGGGCACTGAAGCTTTCTTT.

CDR3 amino acids: CASSPATGGSTGELFF. In DNA form, the CDR3 reads TGTGCCAGCTCACCAGCGACGGGAGGGAGCACCGGGGAGCTGTTTTTT. The V gene is TRBV18, the J gene TRBJ2-2; 8 nucleotides agree with TRBD2. The V and J ends lost 2 bases and 4 bases, in that order; junction bases with no gene match: 6. The CDR3 loop spans 16 amino acids. Germline values: CDR1 KGHSH, CDR2 LQKENI.

As to this clone: Other DNA variants within this sample encode the same CDR3. The V gene is TRBV18, the J gene TRBJ1-5, with D perhaps matching TRBD1 (5 bases). CDR3 length equals 13 residues. Germline V gives CDR1 KGHSH, CDR2 LQKENI. V lost 2 bases and J 6 bases, leaving 8 bases between the germline ends. CDR3 DNA sequence: TGTGCCAGCTCACCAGGGACCGGTCAGCCCCAGCATTTT. Its translation: CASSPGTGQPQHF.

This chain links TRBV10-3 with TRBJ2-5; 11 positions match TRBD1. Germline V gene lookup returns CDR1 ENHRY and CDR2 SYGVKD. This CDR3 comprises 15 residues. V trimming: 8 bases; J trimming: 0 bases; junction bases outside the gene matches: 5. The CDR3 loop is CAIRDRGNYQETQYF. The CDR3 coding sequence is TGTGCCATCCGGGACAGGGGGAATTACCAAGAGACCCAGTACTTC.

Comments on this clone: The sample carries other DNA sequences with the same CDR3. V gene TRBV7-9 combines with J gene TRBJ2-1; D is ambiguous. CDR1 and CDR2 (germline): SEHNR, FQNEAQ (reference sequence). Trimming removed 1 base from V and 4 bases from J, with 8 bases in between. The CDR3 loop spans 14 amino acids. CDR3 in amino acids: CASSLGLAYNEQFF. The DNA for the CDR3 is TGTGCCAGCAGCTTAGGTTTGGCTTACAATGAGCAGTTCTTC. Full variable domain (outside the CDR3, taken from reference TRBV7-9 and TRBJ2-1): DTGVSQNPRHKITKRGQNVTFRCDPISEHNRLYWYRQTLGQGPEFLTYFQNEAQLEKSRLLSDRFSAERPKGSFSTLEIQRTEQGDSAMYLCASSLGLAYNEQFFGPGTRLTVL.

V and J are TRBV25-1 and TRBJ1-2; no definite D call. V dropped 8 bases and J dropped 4 bases, with 14 bases sitting between them. The CDR3 loop spans 13 amino acids. Germline lookup yields CDR1 MGHDK and CDR2 SYGVNS. This chain's CDR3 is CASRGDLAYGYTF. The CDR3 region has the DNA TGTGCCAGCCGAGGCGACCTCGCCTATGGCTACACCTTC.

This sequence joins TRBV4-1 and TRBJ2-3; possible D gene TRBD2, 5 bases. V lost 1 base and J lost 2, with 16 bases in between. This CDR3 has 17 residues. Germline values: CDR1 MGHRA, CDR2 YSYEKL. The CDR3: CASSQGISSGNTDTQYF. The CDR3 DNA is TGCGCCAGCAGCCAAGGTATTTCATCCGGGAACACAGATACGCAGTATTTT.

The chain links TRBV7-2 to TRBJ2-1; TRBD2 aligns across 10 bases. Looked up from germline, CDR1 is SGHTA and CDR2 is FQGNSA. The CDR3 has 14 amino acids. The junction had 6 bases not matched to a gene; V was cut back by 5 bases and J by 8 bases. CDR3 sequence reads: CASSVSGRKDEQFF. DNA of the CDR3: TGTGCCAGCAGCGTTAGCGGGAGGAAGGATGAGCAGTTCTTC.

The gene calls are TRBV7-2 and TRBJ1-3; 8 positions match TRBD1. After removal of 0 bases from V and 3 bases from J, the junction contained 4 bases not matched to a gene. Germline V gives CDR1 SGHTA, CDR2 FQGNSA. This CDR3 has 16 residues. The CDR3 spells CASSLAGGQVGNTIYF. The CDR3 region has the DNA TGTGCCAGCAGCTTAGCCGGGGGACAGGTTGGAAACACCATATATTTT.

The J gene is TRBJ2-1, the V gene TRBV2; D ambiguous. Trimming stripped 2 bases from V and 5 bases from J, with 7 bases between. This CDR3 is built from 13 residues. CDR1 and CDR2 (germline): SNHLY, FYNNEI. This CDR3 is CASSEQYNNEQFF. The CDR3 nucleotides are TGTGCCAGCAGTGAACAGTACAACAATGAGCAGTTCTTC.